The rows below give T cell receptor beta chains drawn from one sample of a study of T-cell memory formation after mild COVID-19. TCRdb redid the calling of the 5' RACE reads with MiXCR, one entry per CDR3 protein. In the table there are 560,000 or so distinct CDR3 sequences, 15% to 20% of which are singletons. Sequencing used PBMCs or a T cell subset sorted from them (not recorded which). These TCRs come from an adult woman who had mild COVID-19 (a few samples of this study predate the infection). Cell type and time point are not known. The CDR3 runs from the conserved cysteine through the conserved F or W. A D gene is named only where the DNA matches it firmly. Size is stated for part of the rows, as once, few or many counts, or as a class when the clone is expanded.

D: -; V: TRBV6-6; size: many; J: TRBJ2-7; DNA: TGTGCCAGCGGGGGTGAAGGCACCTACGAGCAGTACTTC; CDR3: CASGGEGTYEQYF
D: TRBD1; V: TRBV7-8; size: -; J: TRBJ2-1; DNA: TGTGCCAGCAGCACCAGACAGGGGAATGAGCAGTTCTTC; CDR3: CASSTRQGNEQFF
D: TRBD1; V: TRBV3-1; size: few; J: TRBJ2-2; DNA: TGTGCCAGCAGCTACGGGACAGGCCGGACCGGGGAGCTGTTTTTT; CDR3: CASSYGTGRTGELFF
D: -; V: TRBV5-4; size: many; J: TRBJ2-3; DNA: TGTGCCAGCAGCTTGGGTGGCATGACGAGCAAAGATACGCAGTATTTT; CDR3: CASSLGGMTSKDTQYF
D: -; V: TRBV4-2; size: -; J: TRBJ2-2; DNA: TGTGCCAGCAGCCCCGGAACCCCCGGGGAGCTGTTTTTT; CDR3: CASSPGTPGELFF
D: -; V: TRBV7-6; size: few; J: TRBJ2-7; DNA: TGTGCCAGCAGCTTAGGATTGGGGGAGTTGTACGAGCAGTACTTC; CDR3: CASSLGLGELYEQYF
D: TRBD2; V: TRBV6-2/TRBV6-3; size: -; J: TRBJ2-7; DNA: TGTGCCTCTAGACTAGCGGGCTCCTCCTACGAGCAGTACTTC; CDR3: CASRLAGSSYEQYF
D: -; V: TRBV7-2; size: -; J: TRBJ2-7; DNA: TGTGCCAGCAGCTTAGACTTGGCCACGGGTTCATTCGAGCAGTACTTC; CDR3: CASSLDLATGSFEQYF
D: -; V: TRBV24-1; size: many; J: TRBJ2-7; DNA: TGTGCCACCAGTGCAGGCGGCGTGAGCTCCTACGAGCAGTACTTC; CDR3: CATSAGGVSSYEQYF
D: TRBD1; V: TRBV12-3/TRBV12-4; size: few; J: TRBJ1-1; DNA: TGTGCCAGCAGCCCCGCAGGGGGAATGGGAAACACTGAAGCTTTCTTT; CDR3: CASSPAGGMGNTEAFF
D: -; V: TRBV30; size: few; J: TRBJ1-6; DNA: TGTGCCTGGACATTCAGGGCCGATTCACCCCTCCACTTT; CDR3: CAWTFRADSPLHF